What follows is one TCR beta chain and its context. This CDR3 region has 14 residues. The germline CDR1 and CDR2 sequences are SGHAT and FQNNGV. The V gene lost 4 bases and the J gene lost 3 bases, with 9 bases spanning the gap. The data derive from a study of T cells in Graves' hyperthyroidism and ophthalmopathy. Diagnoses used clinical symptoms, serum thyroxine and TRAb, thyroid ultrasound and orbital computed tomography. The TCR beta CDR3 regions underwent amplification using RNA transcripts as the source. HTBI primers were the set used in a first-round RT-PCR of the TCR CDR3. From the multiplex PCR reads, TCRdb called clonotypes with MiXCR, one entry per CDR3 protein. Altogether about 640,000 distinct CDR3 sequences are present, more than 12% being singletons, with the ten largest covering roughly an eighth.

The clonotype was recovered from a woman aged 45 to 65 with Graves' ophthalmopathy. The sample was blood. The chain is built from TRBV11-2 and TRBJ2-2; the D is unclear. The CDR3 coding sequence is TGTGCCAGCAGCTCCCGTCGAGACACCGGGGAGCTGTTTTTT. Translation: CASSSRRDTGELFF.